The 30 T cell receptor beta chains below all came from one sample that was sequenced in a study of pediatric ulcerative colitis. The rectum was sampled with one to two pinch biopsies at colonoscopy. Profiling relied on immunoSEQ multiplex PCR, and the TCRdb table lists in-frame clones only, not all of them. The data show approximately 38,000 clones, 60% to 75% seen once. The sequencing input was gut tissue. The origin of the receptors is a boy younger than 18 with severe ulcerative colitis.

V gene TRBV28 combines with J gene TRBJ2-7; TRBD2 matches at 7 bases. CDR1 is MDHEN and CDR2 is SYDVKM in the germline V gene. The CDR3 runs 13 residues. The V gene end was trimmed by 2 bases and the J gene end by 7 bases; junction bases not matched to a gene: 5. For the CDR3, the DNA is TGTGCCAGCAGTTTAGCGGGAGCATGGGAGCAGTACTTC. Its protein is CASSLAGAWEQYF.

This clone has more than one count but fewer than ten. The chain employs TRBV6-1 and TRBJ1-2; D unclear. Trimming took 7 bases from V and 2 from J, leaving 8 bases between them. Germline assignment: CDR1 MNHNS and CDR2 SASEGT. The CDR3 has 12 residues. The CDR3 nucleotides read TGTGCCAGCACGATAGAGAACTATGGCTACACCTTC. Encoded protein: CASTIENYGYTF.

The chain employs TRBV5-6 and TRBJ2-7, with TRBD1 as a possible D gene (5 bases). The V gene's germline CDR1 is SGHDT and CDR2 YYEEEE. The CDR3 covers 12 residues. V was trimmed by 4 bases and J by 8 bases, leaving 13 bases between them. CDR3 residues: CASSVGAAQQYF. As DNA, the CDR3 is TGTGCCAGCAGCGTAGGGGCAGCGCAGCAGTACTTC.

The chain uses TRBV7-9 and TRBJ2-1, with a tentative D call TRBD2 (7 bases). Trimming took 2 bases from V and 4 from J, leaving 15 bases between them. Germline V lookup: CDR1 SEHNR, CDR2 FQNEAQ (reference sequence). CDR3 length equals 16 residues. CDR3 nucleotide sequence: TGTGCCAGCAGCTTATCGTGGGGGGGCCCGTACAATGAGCAGTTCTTC. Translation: CASSLSWGGPYNEQFF.

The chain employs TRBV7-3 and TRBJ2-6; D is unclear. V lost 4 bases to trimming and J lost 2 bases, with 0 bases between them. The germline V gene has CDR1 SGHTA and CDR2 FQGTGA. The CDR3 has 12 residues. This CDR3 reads CASSSGANVLTF. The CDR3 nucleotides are TGTGCCAGCAGCTCTGGGGCCAACGTCCTGACTTTC.

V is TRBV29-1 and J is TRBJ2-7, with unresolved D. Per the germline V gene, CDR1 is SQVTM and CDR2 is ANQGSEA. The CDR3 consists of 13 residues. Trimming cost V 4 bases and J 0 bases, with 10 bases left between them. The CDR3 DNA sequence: TGCAGCGTTGTAGAGGCTATCTCCTACGAGCAGTACTTC. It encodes CSVVEAISYEQYF.

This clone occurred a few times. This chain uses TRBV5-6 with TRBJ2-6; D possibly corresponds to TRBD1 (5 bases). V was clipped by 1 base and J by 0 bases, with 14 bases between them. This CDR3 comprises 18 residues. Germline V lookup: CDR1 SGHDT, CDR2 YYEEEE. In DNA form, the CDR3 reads TGTGCCAGCAGCTTGACAGGCCCCTCGCACTCTGGGGCCAACGTCCTGACTTTC. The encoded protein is CASSLTGPSHSGANVLTF. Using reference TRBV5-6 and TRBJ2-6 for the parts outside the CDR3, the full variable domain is DAGVTQSPTHLIKTRGQQVTLRCSPKSGHDTVSWYQQALGQGPQFIFQYYEEEERQRGNFPDRFSGHQFPNYSSELNVNALLLGDSALYLCASSLTGPSHSGANVLTFGAGSRLTVL.

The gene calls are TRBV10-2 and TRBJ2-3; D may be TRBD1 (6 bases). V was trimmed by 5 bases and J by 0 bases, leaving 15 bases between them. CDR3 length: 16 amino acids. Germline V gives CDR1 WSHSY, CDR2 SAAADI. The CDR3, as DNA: TGCGCCAGCAGTACCAACAGGGTGCCGAGCACAGATACGCAGTATTTT. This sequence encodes CASSTNRVPSTDTQYF.

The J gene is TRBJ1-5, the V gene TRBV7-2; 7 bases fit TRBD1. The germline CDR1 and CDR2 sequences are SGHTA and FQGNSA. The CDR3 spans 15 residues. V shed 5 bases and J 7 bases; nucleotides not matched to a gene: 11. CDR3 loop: CASSNPAGGKQPQHF. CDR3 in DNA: TGTGCCAGCAGCAACCCCGCAGGGGGGAAACAGCCCCAGCATTTT.

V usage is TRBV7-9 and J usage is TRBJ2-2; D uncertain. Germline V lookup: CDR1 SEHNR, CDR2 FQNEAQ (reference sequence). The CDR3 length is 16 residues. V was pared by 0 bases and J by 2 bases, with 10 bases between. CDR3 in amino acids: CASSLAWAENTGELFF. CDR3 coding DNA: TGTGCCAGCAGCTTAGCTTGGGCAGAAAACACCGGGGAGCTGTTTTTT.

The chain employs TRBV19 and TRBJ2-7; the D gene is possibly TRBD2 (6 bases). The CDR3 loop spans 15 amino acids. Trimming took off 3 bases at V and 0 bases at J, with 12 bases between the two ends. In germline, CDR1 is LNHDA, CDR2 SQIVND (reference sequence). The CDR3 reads CASSISPTSSYEQYF. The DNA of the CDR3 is TGTGCCAGTAGTATTAGCCCGACTAGCTCCTACGAGCAGTACTTC.

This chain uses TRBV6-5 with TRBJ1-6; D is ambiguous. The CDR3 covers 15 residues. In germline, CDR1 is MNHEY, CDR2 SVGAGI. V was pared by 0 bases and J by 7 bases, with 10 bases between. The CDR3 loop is CASSYSQTPNSPLHF. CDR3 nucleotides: TGTGCCAGCAGTTACTCTCAGACCCCGAATTCACCCCTCCACTTT.

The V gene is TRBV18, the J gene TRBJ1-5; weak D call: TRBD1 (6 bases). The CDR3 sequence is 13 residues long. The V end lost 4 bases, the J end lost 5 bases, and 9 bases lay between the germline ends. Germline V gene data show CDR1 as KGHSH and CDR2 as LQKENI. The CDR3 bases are TGTGCCAGCTCACAGGGGGGGTATCAGCCCCAGCATTTT. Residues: CASSQGGYQPQHF.

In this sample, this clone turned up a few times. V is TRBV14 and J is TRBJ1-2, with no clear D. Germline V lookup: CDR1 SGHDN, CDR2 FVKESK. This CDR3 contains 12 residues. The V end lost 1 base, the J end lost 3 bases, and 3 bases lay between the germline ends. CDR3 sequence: CASSQGDYGYTF. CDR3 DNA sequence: TGTGCCAGCAGCCAAGGAGACTATGGCTACACCTTC.

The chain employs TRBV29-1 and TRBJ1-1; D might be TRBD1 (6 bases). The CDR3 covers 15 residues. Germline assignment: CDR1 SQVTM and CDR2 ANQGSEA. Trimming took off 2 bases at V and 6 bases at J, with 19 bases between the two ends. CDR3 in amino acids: CSVEKTGLPGAEAFF. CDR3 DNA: TGCAGCGTTGAAAAGACAGGCCTCCCGGGCGCTGAAGCTTTCTTT.

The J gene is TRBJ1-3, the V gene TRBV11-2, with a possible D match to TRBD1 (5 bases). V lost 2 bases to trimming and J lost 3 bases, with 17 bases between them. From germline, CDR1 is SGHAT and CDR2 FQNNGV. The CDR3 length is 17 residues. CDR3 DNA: TGTGCCAGCAGCTTACTCCTTTTGGGGGGAGGTGGAAACACCATATATTTT. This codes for CASSLLLLGGGGNTIYF. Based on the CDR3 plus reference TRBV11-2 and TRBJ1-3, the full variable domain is EAGVAQSPRYKIIEKRQSVAFWCNPISGHATLYWYQQILGQGPKLLIQFQNNGVVDDSQLPKDRFSAERLKGVDSTLKIQPAKLEDSAVYLCASSLLLLGGGGNTIYFGEGSWLTVV.

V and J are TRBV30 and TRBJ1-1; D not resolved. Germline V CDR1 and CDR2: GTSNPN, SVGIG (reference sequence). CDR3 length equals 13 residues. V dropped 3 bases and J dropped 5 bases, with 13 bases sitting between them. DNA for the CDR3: TGTGCCTGGAGACTTTTGGGGAAAACTGAAGCTTTCTTT. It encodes CAWRLLGKTEAFF.

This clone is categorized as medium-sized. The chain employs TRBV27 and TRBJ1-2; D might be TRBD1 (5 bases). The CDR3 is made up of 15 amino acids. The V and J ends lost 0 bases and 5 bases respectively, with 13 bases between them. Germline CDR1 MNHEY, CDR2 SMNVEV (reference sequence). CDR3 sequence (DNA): TGTGCCAGCAGTTTATCTCCGCGACAGCCGTATGGCTACACCTTC. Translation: CASSLSPRQPYGYTF.

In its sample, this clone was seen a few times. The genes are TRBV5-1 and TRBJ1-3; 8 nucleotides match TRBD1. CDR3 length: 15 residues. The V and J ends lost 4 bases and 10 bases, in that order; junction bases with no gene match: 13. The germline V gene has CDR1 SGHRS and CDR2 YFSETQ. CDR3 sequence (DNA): TGCGCCAGCAGCCTGACTAATCGGGACAGGCAAACCATATATTTT. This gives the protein CASSLTNRDRQTIYF. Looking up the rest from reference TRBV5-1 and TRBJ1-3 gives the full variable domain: KAGVTQTPRYLIKTRGQQVTLSCSPISGHRSVSWYQQTPGQGLQFLFEYFSETQRNKGNFPGRFSGRQFSNSRSEMNVSTLELGDSALYLCASSLTNRDRQTIYFGEGSWLTVV.

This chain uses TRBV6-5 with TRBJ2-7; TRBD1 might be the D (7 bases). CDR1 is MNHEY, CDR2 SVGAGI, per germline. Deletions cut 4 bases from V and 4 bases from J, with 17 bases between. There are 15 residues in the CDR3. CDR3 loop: CASSSSGGRRYEQYF. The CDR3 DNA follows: TGTGCCAGCAGTTCGTCAGGGGGGAGAAGGTACGAGCAGTACTTC.

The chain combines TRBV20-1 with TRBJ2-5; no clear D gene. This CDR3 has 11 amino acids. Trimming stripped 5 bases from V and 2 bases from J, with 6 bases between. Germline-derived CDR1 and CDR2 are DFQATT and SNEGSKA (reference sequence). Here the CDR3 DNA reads TGCAGTGCTCAAGGGCAAGAGACCCAGTACTTC. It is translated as CSAQGQETQYF.

CDR3: CASSPGVGEQYF. The CDR3 DNA reads TGCGCCAGCAGCCCCGGAGTCGGCGAGCAGTACTTC. The rearrangement uses TRBV5-1 and TRBJ2-7; D not certain. Deletions cut 4 bases from V and 6 bases from J, with 11 bases between. From germline, CDR1 is SGHRS and CDR2 YFSETQ. The CDR3 is made up of 12 amino acids. The full variable domain, in which reference TRBV5-1 and TRBJ2-7 provide the parts outside the CDR3, is KAGVTQTPRYLIKTRGQQVTLSCSPISGHRSVSWYQQTPGQGLQFLFEYFSETQRNKGNFPGRFSGRQFSNSRSEMNVSTLELGDSALYLCASSPGVGEQYFGPGTRLTVT.

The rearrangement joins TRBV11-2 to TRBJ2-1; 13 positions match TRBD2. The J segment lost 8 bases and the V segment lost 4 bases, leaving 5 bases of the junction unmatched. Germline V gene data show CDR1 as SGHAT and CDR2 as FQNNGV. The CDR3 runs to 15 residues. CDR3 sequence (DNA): TGTGCCAGCAGCTATACTAGCGGGGGGGCCCATGAGCAGTTCTTC. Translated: CASSYTSGGAHEQFF.

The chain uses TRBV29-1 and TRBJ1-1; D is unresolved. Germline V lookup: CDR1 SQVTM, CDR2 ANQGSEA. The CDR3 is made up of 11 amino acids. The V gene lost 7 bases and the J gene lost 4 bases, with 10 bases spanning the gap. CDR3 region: CSASDGTEAFF. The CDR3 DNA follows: TGCAGCGCGTCAGACGGCACTGAAGCTTTCTTT.

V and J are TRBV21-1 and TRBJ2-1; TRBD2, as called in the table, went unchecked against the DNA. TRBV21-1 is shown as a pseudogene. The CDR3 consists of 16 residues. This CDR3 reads CARDRLAGDKYNEQFF. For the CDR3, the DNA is TGTGCCAGGGACAGACTAGCGGGGGATAAATACAATGAGCAGTTCTTC.

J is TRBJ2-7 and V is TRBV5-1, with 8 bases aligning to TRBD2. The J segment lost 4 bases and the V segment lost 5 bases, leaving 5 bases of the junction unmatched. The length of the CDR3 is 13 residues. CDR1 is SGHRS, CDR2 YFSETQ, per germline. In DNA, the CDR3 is TGCGCCAGCAGAGGGACTAGTGAGTACGAGCAGTACTTC. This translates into CASRGTSEYEQYF.

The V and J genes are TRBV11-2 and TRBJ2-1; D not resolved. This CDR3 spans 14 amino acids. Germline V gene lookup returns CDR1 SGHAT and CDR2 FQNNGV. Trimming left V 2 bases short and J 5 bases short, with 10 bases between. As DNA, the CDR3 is TGTGCCAGCAGCTTACGAGTGGGTCACAATGAGCAGTTCTTC. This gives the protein CASSLRVGHNEQFF.

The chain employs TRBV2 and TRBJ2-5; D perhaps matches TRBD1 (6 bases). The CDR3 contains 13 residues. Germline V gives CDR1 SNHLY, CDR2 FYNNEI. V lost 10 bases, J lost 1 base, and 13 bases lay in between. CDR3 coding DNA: TGTGCCACCTCGGGACAAACCCAAGAGACCCAGTACTTC. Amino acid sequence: CATSGQTQETQYF.

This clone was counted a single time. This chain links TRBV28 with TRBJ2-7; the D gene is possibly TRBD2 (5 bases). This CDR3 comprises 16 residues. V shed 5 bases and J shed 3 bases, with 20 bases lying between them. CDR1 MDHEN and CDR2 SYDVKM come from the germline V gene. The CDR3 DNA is TGTGCCAGCAGTCCCACCCGAGAGGGTTTTTACTACGAGCAGTACTTC. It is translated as CASSPTREGFYYEQYF. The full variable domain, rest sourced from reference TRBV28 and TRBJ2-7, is DVKVTQSSRYLVKRTGEKVFLECVQDMDHENMFWYRQDPGLGLRLIYFSYDVKMKEKGDIPEGYSVSREKKERFSLILESASTNQTSMYLCASSPTREGFYYEQYFGPGTRLTVT.

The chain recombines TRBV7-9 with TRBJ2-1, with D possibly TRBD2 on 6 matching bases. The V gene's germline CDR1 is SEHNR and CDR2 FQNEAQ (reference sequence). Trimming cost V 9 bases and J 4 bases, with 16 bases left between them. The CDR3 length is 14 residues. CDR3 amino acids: CASRRVGGYNEQFF. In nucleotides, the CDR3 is TGTGCCAGTCGTAGGGTGGGGGGATACAATGAGCAGTTCTTC.